A selection of T cell receptor beta chains follows, all from one sample in a study of OX40 agonist ivuxolimab in advanced cancers. Data came from immunoSEQ multiplex PCR; TCRdb stores just in-frame clones and leaves some out. The sample holds 70,000 or so clones, about 80% seen once. Here the sequenced sample was CD4+ or CD8+ T cells sorted from blood, taken in a trial of the OX40 agonist ivuxolimab. Receptors originate from an adult with an advanced solid tumor such as melanoma, head and neck, liver or kidney cancer. Each CDR3 is given with its conserved first and last residue. D genes are given only for firm matches. A row's size may be missing; if present it is once, few, many or a size class.

D: -
J: TRBJ1-2
size: -
V: TRBV2
CDR3: CASSKDGQPALNYGYTF
DNA: TGTGCCAGCAGTAAGGATGGGCAGCCAGCACTTAACTATGGCTACACCTTC

D: -
J: TRBJ2-1
size: -
V: TRBV10-1
CDR3: CASSASDSNEQFF
DNA: TGCGCCAGCAGCGCAAGCGACAGCAATGAGCAGTTCTTC

D: -
J: TRBJ2-5
size: -
V: TRBV19
CDR3: CASSTARLAETQYF
DNA: TGTGCCAGTAGTACCGCGAGACTGGCAGAGACCCAGTACTTC

D: -
J: TRBJ2-5
size: once
V: TRBV7-6
CDR3: CASSLARQETQYF
DNA: TGTGCCAGCAGCTTAGCTCGGCAAGAGACCCAGTACTTC

D: -
J: TRBJ1-1
size: once
V: TRBV30
CDR3: CAWIRPRPGGTEAFF
DNA: TGTGCCTGGATCAGACCCCGACCGGGTGGCACTGAAGCTTTCTTT

D: TRBD1
J: TRBJ1-6
size: -
V: TRBV2
CDR3: CASNRQGELNSPLHF
DNA: TGTGCCAGCAATCGACAGGGGGAGCTTAATTCACCCCTCCACTTT

D: -
J: TRBJ2-7
size: -
V: TRBV7-8
CDR3: CASSLSGGFSPYEQYF
DNA: TGTGCCAGCAGCTTAAGCGGCGGCTTTTCCCCCTACGAGCAGTACTTC

D: -
J: TRBJ1-1
size: -
V: TRBV30
CDR3: CAWSPNSGYTEAFF
DNA: TGTGCCTGGAGTCCAAACTCAGGGTACACTGAAGCTTTCTTT

D: -
J: TRBJ1-5
size: -
V: TRBV2
CDR3: CASRGYSNQPQHF
DNA: TGTGCCAGCAGAGGATATAGCAATCAGCCCCAGCATTTT

D: TRBD2
J: TRBJ2-3
size: -
V: TRBV5-1
CDR3: CASSFSGGNTDTQYF
DNA: TGCGCCAGCAGCTTTAGCGGGGGGAACACAGATACGCAGTATTTT

D: -
J: TRBJ1-1
size: -
V: TRBV6-5
CDR3: CASSEVRMAAF
DNA: TGTGCCAGCAGTGAAGTGCGGATGGCTGCCTTT

D: TRBD2
J: TRBJ2-3
size: once
V: TRBV7-2
CDR3: CASSLWTSTDTQYF
DNA: TGTGCCAGCAGCTTGTGGACTAGCACGGATACGCAGTATTTT

D: TRBD2
J: TRBJ2-1
size: -
V: TRBV5-1
CDR3: CASSLRGSGTNVRNEQFF
DNA: TGCGCCAGCAGCCTCCGAGGTAGCGGGACAAATGTTCGCAATGAGCAGTTCTTC

D: -
J: TRBJ2-5
size: once
V: TRBV4-1
CDR3: CASSQPQETQYF
DNA: TGCGCCAGCAGCCAACCCCAAGAGACCCAGTACTTC

D: TRBD1
J: TRBJ2-2
size: -
V: TRBV7-2
CDR3: CASGQGNTGELFF
DNA: TGTGCCTCGGGACAGGGCAACACCGGGGAGCTGTTTTTT

D: TRBD1
J: TRBJ1-1
size: -
V: TRBV7-9
CDR3: CASSAGQGPSFF
DNA: TGTGCCAGCAGCGCAGGACAGGGACCGTCCTTCTTT

D: TRBD1
J: TRBJ2-7
size: -
V: TRBV28
CDR3: CASSGGGQGLYEQYF
DNA: TGTGCCAGCAGTGGGGGTGGACAGGGCTTGTACGAGCAGTACTTC